This TCR beta chain was obtained from a study of cytomegalovirus exposure and HLA in healthy donors. Study-wide background: It was reported in a later analysis that the same platform had been used for the approximately 120 validation repertoires as for the approximately 700 first-cohort repertoires.

Per the germline V gene, CDR1 is SGHVS and CDR2 is FQNEAQ. The CDR3 contains 15 residues. J lost 15 bases, V lost 5 bases, and 16 bases had no gene match. Regarding this clone: The target antigen is unknown.

General study findings and limits: Researchers catalogued approximately 170 TCR beta chains as cytomegalovirus-associated. Rarity held for most TCR sequences, but there were some public TCRs that occurred in many donors.

Clones were read by immunoSEQ multiplex PCR, and TCRdb kept only the in-frame ones, dropping some. This sample carries 200,000 or so clones, 84% of them seen once, and the ten largest clones take roughly 13%. The TCR comes from a woman aged 30 to 39 in good health and CMV-seropositive. The chain couples TRBV7-8 to TRBJ2-2; TRBD1 matches 9 bases. Material for sequencing was PBMCs. DNA for the CDR3: TGTGCCAGCAGCAGCTTACCTTTTCGACAGGGGGTGTTGTTTTTT. Translation: CASSSLPFRQGVLFF.